This T cell receptor beta chain was recorded in a study of T cells and Merkel cell carcinoma outcomes (dated by TCRdb to about 2020). A note on the overall study: In patients with Merkel cell carcinoma, researchers looked at whether the T-cell repertoire of the tumor, along with T-cell density, could predict clinical outcome.

Samples were obtained from patients with Merkel cell carcinoma. In the germline V gene, CDR1 corresponds to MNHEY and CDR2 to SVGAGI. Spanning cysteine to phenylalanine, the CDR3 consists of 13 amino acids. Only the CDR3 region is kept as DNA, spanning 39 bases read in frame from base 1. Deletion took 3 bases off V and 1 base off J, with a span of 6 bases between the germline ends. The paper as a whole reports these results and caveats: T-cell repertoire features combined with T-cell density were reported to predict clinical outcomes in Merkel cell carcinoma patients.

Libraries were built with the immunoSEQ multiplex PCR assay. Sourced from immuneACCESS, this table was stored by TCRdb with only in-frame sequences that have V and J called. A share of the clones is absent; for the studies checked, an unresolved V gene accounts for under half, and the remainder has no known explanation. For this sample there are 15,000 to 25,000 clones; 82% appear just once. The top ten clonotypes cover roughly 3.3% of the sample. This clone was seen a handful of times. Its target antigen remains unknown. The record has no base qualities; no much larger clone is one base away. The sequencing sample was made of tumor tissue from Merkel cell carcinoma. The rearrangement joined TRBV6-5 to TRBJ1-1; the D region possibly corresponds to TRBD1 (5 bases align). The receptor was derived from a human donor with Merkel cell carcinoma. The CDR3 is CASSYGGNTEAFF. The DNA sequence is TGTGCCAGCAGTTATGGGGGGAACACTGAAGCTTTCTTT.